The next 20 T cell receptor beta chains were all read from a single sample in a study of blood T cell repertoires in COVID-19. Clones were sequenced by immunoSEQ multiplex PCR, and TCRdb holds only the in-frame ones, with some missing. The sample has about 190,000 clones, about 86% seen once. Material: peripheral blood. These receptors were obtained from a man aged 25 to 45 with active or convalescent COVID-19.

As to this clone: A much larger clone lies one base from this, so it may be a read error. The gene calls are TRBV6-5 and TRBJ1-1, with 7 positions matching TRBD1. Germline V lookup: CDR1 MNHEY, CDR2 SVGAGI. V shed 6 bases and J 3 bases; nucleotides not matched to a gene: 1. This CDR3 has 12 amino acids. The CDR3 loop reads CASSRGDTEAFF. In nucleotides, the CDR3 is TGTGCCAGCAGCAGGGGGGACACTGAAGCTTTCTTT.

The chain combines TRBV2 with TRBJ2-1, with D tentatively TRBD2 (6 bases). V dropped 7 bases and J dropped 9 bases, with 19 bases sitting between them. CDR3 size: 14 residues. CDR1 SNHLY and CDR2 FYNNEI come from the germline V gene. DNA for the CDR3: TGTGCCAGCAAGGGTGCGGTGGCCGGGGGTGAGCAGTTCTTC. Protein product: CASKGAVAGGEQFF. The full variable domain, its missing parts supplied by reference TRBV2 and TRBJ2-1, is EPEVTQTPSHQVTQMGQEVILRCVPISNHLYFYWYRQILGQKVEFLVSFYNNEISEKSEIFDDQFSVERPDGSNFTLKIRSTKLEDSAMYFCASKGAVAGGEQFFGPGTRLTVL.

This chain connects TRBV7-2 to TRBJ1-5; 7 bases fit TRBD1. Germline V gene data show CDR1 as SGHTA and CDR2 as FQGNSA. J gave up 7 bases and V 1 base, and 16 bases lay outside the gene matches. CDR3 length: 18 residues. The CDR3 here is CASSLGSGSRQGGQPQHF. The CDR3 region has the DNA TGTGCCAGCAGCTTAGGTTCGGGGTCGCGACAGGGCGGCCAGCCCCAGCATTTT.

The genes are TRBV29-1 and TRBJ2-7; the D gene is possibly TRBD1 (5 bases). The CDR3 is 13 residues long. Germline-derived CDR1 and CDR2 are SQVTM and ANQGSEA. Trimming took off 1 base at V and 0 bases at J, with 7 bases between the two ends. The CDR3 protein is CSVEVTDSYEQYF. CDR3 coding DNA: TGCAGCGTTGAAGTGACAGACTCCTACGAGCAGTACTTC.

This rearrangement joins TRBV11-3 to TRBJ2-3, with 7 bases lining up with TRBD2. The CDR3 has 15 residues. V shed 4 bases, J shed 5 bases, and the junction held 9 bases outside the gene matches. Looked up from germline, CDR1 is SGHNT and CDR2 is YENEEA. DNA for the CDR3: TGTGCCAGCAGCTCTTTAAGCGGGACGAGAGATACGCAGTATTTT. Amino acids: CASSSLSGTRDTQYF.

This clone has only a few counts. J is TRBJ2-5 and V is TRBV3-1 (or the pseudogene TRBV3-2); D is uncertain. Trimming removed 4 bases from V and 4 bases from J, with 13 bases in between. CDR1 is LGHDT, CDR2 YNNKEL, per germline (reference sequence). CDR3 length: 14 amino acids. The CDR3, as DNA: TGTGCCAGCAGCCGAGGTTCGGCAGCAGAGACCCAGTACTTC. It is translated as CASSRGSAAETQYF.

The J gene is TRBJ2-3, the V gene TRBV28; 10 bases are a match to TRBD1. The CDR3 runs to 16 residues. Germline CDR1 reads MDHEN; CDR2 reads SYDVKM. J lost 2 bases, V lost 3 bases, and 5 bases had no gene match. For the CDR3, the DNA is TGTGCCAGCAGTTTGACCGGGACAGGGGTCACAGATACGCAGTATTTT. Amino acid sequence: CASSLTGTGVTDTQYF.

V is TRBV5-4 and J is TRBJ2-5; 7 nucleotides line up with TRBD1. The CDR3 runs to 16 residues. Losses at the gene ends were 0 bases for V and 3 bases for J; bases not matched to a gene: 8. Germline CDR1 SGHNT, CDR2 YYREEE (reference sequence). DNA of the CDR3: TGTGCCAGCAGCTTGGTCCCTAGGACAGGTGAAGAGACCCAGTACTTC. Its translation: CASSLVPRTGEETQYF.

The table lists this clone with a few counts. The same CDR3 is also encoded by other DNA sequences in this sample. The chain is built from TRBV4-2 and TRBJ2-7; D unclear. This CDR3 has 12 residues. Trimming pared 0 bases from V and 3 bases from J, leaving 3 bases between. Germline V gene sequence: CDR1 LGHNA, CDR2 YNFKEQ. Here the CDR3 DNA reads TGTGCCAGCAGCCAAGATAGCTACGAGCAGTACTTC. It codes for CASSQDSYEQYF.

This chain connects TRBV7-2 to TRBJ1-6; 7 bases align to TRBD1. This CDR3 region has 14 residues. Germline values: CDR1 SGHTA, CDR2 FQGNSA. With 6 bases clipped from V and 7 bases from J, the junction kept 6 bases outside the gene matches. For the CDR3, the DNA is TGTGCCAGCAGACCCGGGACAGACAATTCACCCCTCCACTTT. Residues: CASRPGTDNSPLHF.

This sequence joins TRBV4-3 and TRBJ1-2; no clear D gene. V lost 1 base to trimming and J lost 4 bases, with 10 bases between them. The CDR3 covers 14 residues. Germline-derived CDR1 and CDR2 are LGHNA and YSLEER. CDR3 sequence: CASSQGESGYGYTF. CDR3 coding DNA: TGCGCCAGCAGCCAAGGGGAGAGCGGCTATGGCTACACCTTC.

This chain links TRBV19 with TRBJ1-3; D is ambiguous. This CDR3 has 12 amino acids. V lost 3 bases to trimming and J lost 15 bases, with 15 bases between them. The germline CDR1 and CDR2 sequences are LNHDA and SQIVND (reference sequence). This CDR3 reads CASSIPDSRQYF. The CDR3 coding sequence is TGTGCCAGTAGTATCCCGGACTCCCGCCAATATTTT. Together with reference TRBV19 and TRBJ1-3, the CDR3 gives the full variable domain: DGGITQSPKYLFRKEGQNVTLSCEQNLNHDAMYWYRQDPGQGLRLIYYSQIVNDFQKGDIAEGYSVSREKKESFPLTVTSAQKNPTAFYLCASSIPDSRQYFGEGSWLTVV.

The gene calls are TRBV4-3 and TRBJ2-1, with 7 positions matching TRBD2. V lost 0 bases, J lost 6 bases, and 5 bases stayed unmatched. The CDR3 extends over 15 amino acids. Germline CDR1 reads LGHNA; CDR2 reads YSLEER. The CDR3 DNA sequence: TGCGCCAGCAGCCAAGAAACTAGCGTGGTCAATGAGCAGTTCTTC. It translates to CASSQETSVVNEQFF.

The J gene is TRBJ1-2, the V gene TRBV9; no clear D. Trimming shortened V by 4 bases and J by 8 bases, and 15 bases separated the two germline ends. The CDR3 runs 13 residues. Looked up from germline, CDR1 is SGDLS and CDR2 is YYNGEE. DNA for the CDR3: TGTGCCAGCAGCCTAGCCGACGGGTCGGGCTACACCTTC. Its protein product is CASSLADGSGYTF.

The CDR3 sequence is CASSRRGGLAGSLSSYEQYF. DNA of the CDR3: TGCGCCAGCAGCAGAAGGGGCGGACTAGCGGGCTCCCTGAGCTCCTACGAGCAGTACTTC. The gene calls are TRBV4-1 and TRBJ2-7, with 11 bases identical to TRBD2. The CDR3 has 20 residues. With V trimmed by 5 bases and J by 0 bases, 18 bases remained unmatched. CDR1 MGHRA and CDR2 YSYEKL come from the germline V gene.

This chain uses TRBV4-1 with TRBJ2-5, with TRBD1 matching over 10 bases. The CDR3 contains 18 residues. CDR1 and CDR2 from the germline V gene are MGHRA and YSYEKL. The V gene end was trimmed by 4 bases and the J gene end by 4 bases; junction bases not matched to a gene: 15. For the CDR3, the DNA is TGCGCCAGCAGCCTATTTTTCGGCGGGACAGGGGCTCGAGAGACCCAGTACTTC. Protein product: CASSLFFGGTGARETQYF.

The gene calls are TRBV19 and TRBJ2-1; TRBD2 agrees at 10 bases. V was clipped by 7 bases and J by 4 bases; unmatched bases: 4. CDR3 length: 14 amino acids. Per germline, CDR1 LNHDA and CDR2 SQIVND (reference sequence). The CDR3, as DNA: TGTGCCAGTACGGTAGCGGGAGGATACAATGAGCAGTTCTTC. Translating it yields CASTVAGGYNEQFF.

This chain connects TRBV7-8 to TRBJ2-1, with D tentatively TRBD2 (5 bases). This CDR3 has 18 amino acids. The V end lost 5 bases, the J end lost 0 bases, and 20 bases lay between the germline ends. Looked up from germline, CDR1 is SGHVS and CDR2 is FQNEAQ. CDR3 sequence: CASSQYPPGRASYNEQFF. CDR3 nucleotide sequence: TGTGCCAGCAGCCAATATCCACCCGGGCGGGCCTCCTACAATGAGCAGTTCTTC.

V gene TRBV6-4 combines with J gene TRBJ2-1, with TRBD2 identical over 12 bases. This CDR3 has 15 amino acids. The ends lost 6 bases at V and 8 bases at J; junction bases unmatched: 8. CDR1 is MRHNA, CDR2 SNTAGT, per germline. CDR3 protein: CASSLLAGGPDEQFF. CDR3 nucleotide sequence: TGTGCCAGCAGCCTTCTAGCGGGGGGGCCGGATGAGCAGTTCTTC.

V usage is TRBV7-9 and J usage is TRBJ1-5; TRBD1 agrees at 7 bases. J gave up 2 bases and V 3 bases, and 7 bases lay outside the gene matches. The CDR3 runs 16 residues. Germline CDR1 is SEHNR and CDR2 is FQNEAQ (reference sequence). CDR3 coding DNA: TGTGCCAGCAGCTTTACAGGGGCGAAGGGCAATCAGCCCCAGCATTTT. Translating it yields CASSFTGAKGNQPQHF.